The 18 T cell receptor beta chains below all came from one sample that was sequenced in a study of T cells after yellow fever vaccination. TCRdb re-derived calls from the 5' RACE reads in MiXCR, one entry per CDR3 protein. In the table there are some 110,000 distinct CDR3 sequences, approximately 8.4% of which are singletons. The sample consisted of CD8+ T cells sorted from PBMCs, taken 45 days after the yellow fever booster vaccination. These receptor sequences come from a man aged 25-40 years who received the YFV17D yellow fever vaccine.

The table lists this clonotype with many counts. V and J are TRBV29-1 and TRBJ2-7; D call uncertain. Germline V gene sequence: CDR1 SQVTM, CDR2 ANQGSEA. Trimming cost V 0 bases and J 4 bases, with 13 bases left between them. This CDR3 spans 14 amino acids. CDR3 DNA sequence: TGCAGCGTTGAAGATCAGTCTATCGGGTACGAGCAGTACTTC. It specifies CSVEDQSIGYEQYF.

This clonotype occurred many times. This chain joins TRBV28 and TRBJ2-7; no clear D gene. The germline V and J ends were trimmed by 7 bases and 3 bases, with 19 bases remaining between them. Germline assignment: CDR1 MDHEN and CDR2 SYDVKM. The CDR3 has 15 amino acids. The DNA for the CDR3 is TGTGCCAGCACGCGTCCCCCCGGACGGAACTACGAGCAGTACTTC. It is translated as CASTRPPGRNYEQYF. The full variable domain, with the rest looked up from reference TRBV28 and TRBJ2-7, is DVKVTQSSRYLVKRTGEKVFLECVQDMDHENMFWYRQDPGLGLRLIYFSYDVKMKEKGDIPEGYSVSREKKERFSLILESASTNQTSMYLCASTRPPGRNYEQYFGPGTRLTVT.

This clonotype showed up many times. The genes are TRBV10-2 and TRBJ2-1, with 9 bases matching TRBD1. This CDR3 contains 16 residues. V gave up 0 bases and J gave up 7 bases; unmatched junction bases: 7. CDR1 is WSHSY and CDR2 is SAAADI in the germline V gene. CDR3 nucleotide sequence: TGCGCCAGCAGTGAGTCGATAACAGGGGGCGGAAATGAGCAGTTCTTC. Its translation is CASSESITGGGNEQFF.

This clonotype occurred many times. The gene calls are TRBV20-1 and TRBJ2-3, with unresolved D. The CDR3 contains 14 residues. V lost 2 bases to trimming and J lost 7 bases, with 16 bases between them. Germline assignment: CDR1 DFQATT and CDR2 SNEGSKA (reference sequence). The CDR3 reads CSARPLVGENTQYF. The CDR3 DNA follows: TGCAGTGCTAGACCTCTGGTTGGGGAAAATACGCAGTATTTT.

This clonotype was seen at least ten times. The chain combines TRBV29-1 with TRBJ2-1; 8 bases align to TRBD1. J lost 5 bases, V lost 1 base, and 4 bases had no gene match. The CDR3 extends over 14 amino acids. Germline V gene sequence: CDR1 SQVTM, CDR2 ANQGSEA. Here the CDR3 reads CSVEGQGPDNEQFF. The CDR3 coding sequence is TGCAGCGTTGAAGGACAGGGGCCGGACAATGAGCAGTTCTTC.

This clonotype was picked up many times. The chain has TRBV7-6 and TRBJ2-5; D remains unclear. Germline CDR1 and CDR2: SGHVS and FNYEAQ. Trimming removed 8 bases from V and 6 bases from J, with 13 bases in between. The CDR3 is 12 residues long. The CDR3 loop reads CASCTETKTQYF. CDR3 nucleotides: TGTGCCAGCTGTACGGAAACTAAGACCCAGTACTTC.

This clonotype was seen ten or more times. The chain has TRBV20-1 and TRBJ2-7, with unresolved D. Looked up from germline, CDR1 is DFQATT and CDR2 is SNEGSKA (reference sequence). The V end lost 3 bases, the J end lost 0 bases, and 12 bases lay between the germline ends. The CDR3 has 14 residues. Here the CDR3 DNA reads TGCAGTGCTAGGGACGGCAGGTCCTCCTACGAGCAGTACTTC. It translates to CSARDGRSSYEQYF.

This clonotype occurred many times. V gene TRBV25-1 combines with J gene TRBJ2-1; D possibly corresponds to TRBD1 (5 bases). This CDR3 is 12 amino acids long. Looked up from germline, CDR1 is MGHDK and CDR2 is SYGVNS. V was trimmed by 8 bases and J by 5 bases, leaving 10 bases between them. As DNA, the CDR3 is TGTGCCAGCGGACATACGGACAATGAGCAGTTCTTC. Protein: CASGHTDNEQFF.

This chain connects TRBV20-1 to TRBJ2-7, with D possibly TRBD2 on 5 matching bases. The CDR3 extends over 13 amino acids. In germline, CDR1 is DFQATT, CDR2 SNEGSKA (reference sequence). Trimming cost V 6 bases and J 3 bases, with 15 bases left between them. CDR3 DNA sequence: TGCAGTGCCGTAGGACGGGAATACTACGAGCAGTACTTC. Its protein is CSAVGREYYEQYF.

This clonotype was recorded at least ten times. The chain joins TRBV7-6 to TRBJ2-1; a weak D match, TRBD2 (5 bases). Per germline, CDR1 SGHVS and CDR2 FNYEAQ. This CDR3 spans 15 amino acids. The germline V and J ends were trimmed by 0 bases and 2 bases, with 8 bases remaining between them. In nucleotides, the CDR3 is TGTGCCAGCAGCTTAGCGGGAGCCCCCTACAATGAGCAGTTCTTC. Protein product: CASSLAGAPYNEQFF. The full variable domain, in which reference TRBV7-6 and TRBJ2-1 provide the parts outside the CDR3, is GAGVSQSPRYKVTKRGQDVALRCDPISGHVSLYWYRQALGQGPEFLTYFNYEAQQDKSGLPNDRFSAERPEGSISTLTIQRTEQRDSAMYRCASSLAGAPYNEQFFGPGTRLTVL.

This clonotype was recorded many times. This rearrangement joins TRBV6-1 to TRBJ2-7; 9 bases are a match to TRBD1. The trim removed 8 bases at V and 1 base at J, leaving 6 bases unmatched. Germline V gene data show CDR1 as MNHNS and CDR2 as SASEGT. The CDR3 has 14 amino acids. This chain's CDR3 is CASGGQGLSYEQYF. CDR3 nucleotides: TGTGCCAGCGGAGGACAGGGGCTTTCCTACGAGCAGTACTTC.

Points on this clonotype: A much larger clonotype is one base distant, so this may be a read error. The chain couples TRBV4-3 to TRBJ2-3; D is perhaps TRBD2 (6 bases). This CDR3 has 16 residues. The germline gives CDR1 LGHNA, CDR2 YSLEER. Trimming took off 3 bases at V and 2 bases at J, with 15 bases between the two ends. The CDR3 bases are TGCGCCAGCAGCCACCTCGGGGCGGGATCCACAGATACGCAGTATTTT. The encoded protein is CASSHLGAGSTDTQYF.

This clonotype came up a few times. This chain links TRBV5-6 with TRBJ2-7; D is uncertain. Germline lookup yields CDR1 SGHDT and CDR2 YYEEEE. The CDR3 contains 14 residues. V was trimmed by 6 bases and J by 2 bases, leaving 15 bases between them. Here the CDR3 reads CASTPWSETYEQYF. CDR3 DNA sequence: TGTGCCAGCACTCCTTGGAGTGAGACCTACGAGCAGTACTTC. The variable domain in full, with the rest retrieved from reference TRBV5-6 and TRBJ2-7, is DAGVTQSPTHLIKTRGQQVTLRCSPKSGHDTVSWYQQALGQGPQFIFQYYEEEERQRGNFPDRFSGHQFPNYSSELNVNALLLGDSALYLCASTPWSETYEQYFGPGTRLTVT.

This clonotype came up a few times. The chain employs TRBV28 and TRBJ2-7; D call uncertain. With 3 bases removed from V and 4 bases from J, the gap between germline ends came to 4 bases. This CDR3 spans 11 amino acids. Per germline, CDR1 MDHEN and CDR2 SYDVKM. DNA of the CDR3: TGTGCCAGCAGTTTCCGTTACGAGCAGTACTTC. Amino acids: CASSFRYEQYF.

This clonotype has at least ten counts. This chain links TRBV4-3 with TRBJ1-2; D is unclear. The length of the CDR3 is 16 residues. The V end lost 0 bases, the J end lost 2 bases, and 13 bases lay between the germline ends. Per germline, CDR1 LGHNA and CDR2 YSLEER. CDR3 sequence reads: CASSQDRFSVNYGYTF. The CDR3 DNA sequence: TGCGCCAGCAGCCAAGACCGGTTCTCCGTAAACTATGGCTACACCTTC.

This clonotype showed up many times. The J gene is TRBJ2-7, the V gene TRBV12-3 or TRBV12-4; 9 bases map to TRBD2. Trimming at V came to 5 bases and at J to 3 bases, leaving 8 bases not matched to a gene. The CDR3 is 15 amino acids. The CDR3 reads CASSHLAGGDYEQYF. The DNA of the CDR3 is TGTGCCAGCAGTCACCTCGCGGGAGGGGACTACGAGCAGTACTTC.

Many counts were recorded for this clonotype. The chain employs TRBV27 and TRBJ2-1; TRBD2 matches 13 bases. Germline assignment: CDR1 MNHEY and CDR2 SMNVEV (reference sequence). The CDR3 has 17 amino acids. The V gene end was trimmed by 4 bases and the J gene end by 8 bases; junction bases not matched to a gene: 11. The CDR3 DNA is TGTGCCAGCAGTTCCCTTCGACTAGCGGGAGGTCTAGATGAGCAGTTCTTC. Translated: CASSSLRLAGGLDEQFF.

This clonotype was seen many times. The chain combines TRBV7-8 with TRBJ2-5; no clear D. The germline V gene encodes CDR1 SGHVS and CDR2 FQNEAQ. The CDR3 has 14 amino acids. V was trimmed by 1 base and J by 5 bases, leaving 11 bases between them. Written as DNA, the CDR3 is TGTGCCAGCAGCTTAGAACCGCCATGGGAGACCCAGTACTTC. Its protein product is CASSLEPPWETQYF.